What follows are 4 T cell receptor beta chains derived from one specimen sequenced in a study of blood T cell repertoires in COVID-19. Produced via immunoSEQ multiplex PCR; TCRdb's table is partial and in-frame only. The profile shows a few hundred thousand clones, about 89% of them singletons. The sequenced sample was peripheral blood. The source of these receptors is a man aged 25 to 45 with acute or convalescent COVID-19.

This clone was observed a few times. CDR3 nucleotide sequence: TGTGCCACCAGTGATCCTACTAGCGGGCCCAACAATGAGCAGTTCTTC. The encoded protein is CATSDPTSGPNNEQFF. V is TRBV24-1 and J is TRBJ2-1; TRBD2 aligns across 9 bases. Looked up from germline, CDR1 is KGHDR and CDR2 is SFDVKD. V lost 3 bases to trimming and J lost 5 bases; unmatched junction nucleotides: 7. The CDR3 is 16 amino acids.

A single count supports this clone. The chain couples TRBV5-1 to TRBJ2-1, with 9 bases that match TRBD1. The germline CDR1 and CDR2 sequences are SGHRS and YFSETQ. The length of the CDR3 is 16 residues. The V and J ends lost 0 bases and 5 bases, in that order; junction bases with no gene match: 6. The CDR3 sequence is CASSLVGQGVHNEQFF. CDR3 DNA sequence: TGCGCCAGCAGCTTGGTGGGACAGGGTGTCCACAATGAGCAGTTCTTC.

The CDR3 reads CASRPSGVYTQYF. In nucleotides, the CDR3 is TGTGCCAGCAGGCCTAGCGGGGTCTATACGCAGTATTTT. The J gene is TRBJ2-3, the V gene TRBV5-6, with 9 bases fitting TRBD2. Germline loops: CDR1 SGHDT, CDR2 YYEEEE. CDR3 size: 13 residues. V lost 5 bases and J lost 7; bases outside the gene matches: 5.

The DNA of the CDR3 is TGTGCCAGCAGTCGACAGGGTCGGGATTCACCCCTCCACTTT. This encodes CASSRQGRDSPLHF. V gene TRBV6-5 combines with J gene TRBJ1-6, with TRBD1 matching over 7 bases. This CDR3 comprises 14 residues. Germline-derived CDR1 and CDR2 are MNHEY and SVGAGI. The V segment lost 5 bases and the J segment 8 bases; nucleotides outside the gene matches: 6.